The present T cell receptor beta chain was sequenced within a study of blood T cell repertoires in COVID-19. Study-level background: Sites across the United States, Italy and Spain contributed samples from acute and convalescent COVID-19. Sample material is recorded as cDNA or gDNA derived from T cells, B-cell-depleted T cells, or PBMCs.

From germline, CDR1 is SGHDN and CDR2 FVKESK. The V gene lost 4 bases and the J gene lost 7 bases, with 10 bases spanning the gap. This CDR3 spans 13 amino acids. At least ten counts were recorded for this clone. Using immunoSEQ multiplex PCR, the repertoire was profiled, and TCRdb retains in-frame clones only, with some absent. The data contain 110,000 to 150,000 clones, 80% of them singletons. This chain uses TRBV14 with TRBJ1-4, with no clear D. Sequenced material: peripheral blood. The sequence derives from a man aged 65 to 79 who had recovered from COVID-19. CDR3 region: CASSRSLTEKLFF. Written as DNA, the CDR3 is TGTGCCAGCAGCCGGAGCCTGACTGAAAAACTGTTTTTT.